Included here is one T cell receptor beta chain sequence, with context. Its target is not known. The PCR ran on 60 Vbeta and 13 Jbeta primers. The data were produced by immunoSEQ multiplex PCR, yet TCRdb's version contains in-frame clones alone and is incomplete. The table has under 130,000 clones, more than 70% seen once. The entry originates in a study of cytomegalovirus exposure and HLA in healthy donors. Study-wide points: Both high specificity and high sensitivity reportedly marked the classifier's diagnosis of cytomegalovirus status. Further analysis, carried out later, found HLA-associated TCR beta chains more clonally expanded than equally common other chains. Fewer N-insertions (relative to the roughly 670-donor mean) were reportedly seen in an Asian-associated ancestry cluster in a later analysis.

There are 16 residues in the CDR3. From germline, CDR1 is MNHEY and CDR2 SMNVEV (reference sequence). Unmatched junction bases numbered 9, after V lost 2 bases and J lost 4 bases. The receptor's source is a man aged 25-40 years in good health and CMV-seronegative. The chain employs TRBV27 and TRBJ1-2, with 8 bases lining up with TRBD1. Sequences were obtained from PBMCs. This chain's CDR3 is CASSLGTGDFLYGYTF. The DNA for the CDR3 is TGTGCCAGCAGTTTAGGGACAGGAGATTTTCTCTATGGCTACACCTTC.